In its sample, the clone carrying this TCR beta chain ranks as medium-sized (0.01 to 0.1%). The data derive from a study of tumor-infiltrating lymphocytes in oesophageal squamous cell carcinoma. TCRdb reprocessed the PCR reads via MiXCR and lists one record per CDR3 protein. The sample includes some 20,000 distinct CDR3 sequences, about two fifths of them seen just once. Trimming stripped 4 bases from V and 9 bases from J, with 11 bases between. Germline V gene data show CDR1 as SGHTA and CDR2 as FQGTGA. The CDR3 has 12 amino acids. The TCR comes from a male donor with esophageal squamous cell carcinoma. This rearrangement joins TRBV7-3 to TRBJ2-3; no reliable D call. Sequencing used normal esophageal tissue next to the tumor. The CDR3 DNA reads TGTGCCAGCAGCTCTCCGTTAGGGACGCAGTATTTT. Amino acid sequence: CASSSPLGTQYF. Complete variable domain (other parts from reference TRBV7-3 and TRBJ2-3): GAGVSQTPSNKVTEKGKYVELRCDPISGHTALYWYRQSLGQGPEFLIYFQGTGAADDSGLPNDRFFAVRPEGSVSTLKIQRTERGDSAVYLCASSSPLGTQYFGPGTRLTVL.